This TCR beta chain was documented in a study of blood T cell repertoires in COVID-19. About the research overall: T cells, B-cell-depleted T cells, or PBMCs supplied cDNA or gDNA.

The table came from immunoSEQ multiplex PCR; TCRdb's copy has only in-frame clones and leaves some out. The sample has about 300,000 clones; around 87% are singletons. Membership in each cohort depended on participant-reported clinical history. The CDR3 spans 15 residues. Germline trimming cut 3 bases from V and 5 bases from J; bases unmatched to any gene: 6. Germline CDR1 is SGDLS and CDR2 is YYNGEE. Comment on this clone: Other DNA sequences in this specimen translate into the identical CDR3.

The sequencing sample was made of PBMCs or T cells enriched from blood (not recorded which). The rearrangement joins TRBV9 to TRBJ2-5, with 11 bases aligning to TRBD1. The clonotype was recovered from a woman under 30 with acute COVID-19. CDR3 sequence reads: CASSGGQGAGETQYF. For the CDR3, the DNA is TGTGCCAGCAGCGGTGGACAGGGGGCCGGGGAGACCCAGTACTTC.